This TCR beta chain is drawn from a study of blood T cells in healthy people across ages. Points from the study as a whole: More naive CD4+ cells and higher diversity marked long-lived donors relative to aged donors.

Healthy Caucasian individuals from Russia aged roughly 6 to 90 served as donors. Drawing of peripheral blood yielded roughly 9.8 milliliters from each donor. This clonotype was counted a few times. What it binds is not known. With a much larger clone just one base away, this may be a read error. Per the germline V gene, CDR1 is GTSNPN and CDR2 is SVGIG (reference sequence). The V gene end was trimmed by 2 bases and the J gene end by 2 bases; junction bases not matched to a gene: 4. The CDR3 sequence is 14 residues long. Primers used in a second PCR of about 7 to 12 cycles were a sample-barcoded 5' primer and a J-beta primer mix. Each cDNA molecule was tagged by a template-switch adaptor with 12 random nucleotides. TCRdb re-derived calls from the 5' RACE reads in MiXCR, one entry per CDR3 protein. This sample has about 1.7 million distinct CDR3 sequences, with 28% found just once.

The sequenced sample was blood. The TCR comes from a young woman in good health. The V call is TRBV30, the J call TRBJ2-7; TRBD2 aligns across 9 bases. The CDR3 nucleotides read TGTGCCTGGAGTTGGGCGGGAGGGCCCTACGAGCAGTACTTC. This gives the protein CAWSWAGGPYEQYF.